Listed below are T cell receptor beta chains from one sample, sequenced in a study of blood T cell repertoires in COVID-19. Using immunoSEQ multiplex PCR, the repertoire was profiled, and TCRdb retains in-frame clones only, with some absent. The table shows 230,000 or so clones, with roughly 76% occurring only once. Sequencing was carried out using peripheral blood. The receptors were gathered from an elderly woman with COVID-19, enrolled during active disease. Each CDR3 is given with its conserved first and last residue. Each record gives: J gene, V gene, clone size, D gene, CDR3 protein, CDR3 DNA. A D gene is named only where the DNA matches it firmly. The size of a clone is reported for some rows only, either as once, few or many, or as a class for expanded clones.

TRBJ2-5	TRBV18	-	-	CASSPPVRGQETQYF	TGTGCCAGCTCCCCGCCCGTCAGGGGCCAAGAGACCCAGTACTTC
TRBJ1-1	TRBV28	-	-	CASSLVVRGREAFF	TGTGCCAGCAGTTTGGTTGTCAGGGGTCGGGAAGCTTTCTTT
TRBJ2-7	TRBV7-9	-	-	CASSLASGRGSYEQYF	TGTGCCAGCAGCTTAGCTTCAGGGAGGGGGTCCTACGAGCAGTACTTC
TRBJ2-1	TRBV6-5	-	-	CASIREYRGAAEQFF	TGTGCCAGCATCCGGGAATATCGGGGGGCGGCTGAGCAGTTCTTC
TRBJ1-1	TRBV10-3	-	TRBD1	CAVGTGLGTEAFF	TGTGCCGTTGGGACAGGGCTTGGGACTGAAGCTTTCTTT
TRBJ1-3	TRBV3-1/TRBV3-2	-	TRBD1	CASGQGGNTIYF	TGTGCCAGCGGACAGGGAGGAAACACCATATATTTT
TRBJ2-5	TRBV9	-	-	CASSVGWSVGETQYF	TGTGCCAGCAGCGTAGGATGGAGCGTTGGGGAGACCCAGTACTTC
TRBJ2-1	TRBV7-2	-	TRBD2	CASSSRGGSFNEQFF	TGTGCCAGCAGCTCGCGGGGCGGGAGCTTCAATGAGCAGTTCTTC
TRBJ1-6	TRBV30	few	-	CAWQGGSPLHF	TGTGCCTGGCAGGGAGGTTCACCCCTCCACTTT
TRBJ2-7	TRBV7-9	few	-	CASSRYYEQYF	TGTGCCAGCAGTCGTTACTACGAGCAGTACTTC
TRBJ1-2	TRBV18	few	-	CASSLNTQGLNYGYTF	TGTGCCAGCTCGTTAAATACTCAGGGACTTAACTATGGCTACACCTTC
TRBJ2-7	TRBV7-8	-	TRBD1	CASSLDRYYEQYF	TGTGCCAGCAGCTTGGACAGGTACTACGAGCAGTACTTC
TRBJ1-5	TRBV6-5	-	-	CASRGEVSNQPQHF	TGTGCCAGCAGGGGTGAGGTTAGCAATCAGCCCCAGCATTTT
TRBJ2-6	TRBV7-2	-	TRBD2	CASSFSGSSGANVLTF	TGTGCCAGCAGCTTTAGCGGGAGCTCTGGGGCCAACGTCCTGACTTTC
TRBJ2-7	TRBV7-9	-	TRBD1	CASSSFAGTGVLEQYF	TGTGCCAGCAGCTCCTTCGCCGGGACAGGGGTTCTCGAGCAGTACTTC
TRBJ1-2	TRBV19	-	-	CASTERPLQLNYGYTF	TGTGCCAGTACGGAACGACCCTTACAGCTTAACTATGGCTACACCTTC